This T cell receptor beta chain comes out of a study of beta chain features in type 1 diabetes. Germline loops: CDR1 SEHNR, CDR2 FQNEAQ (reference sequence). The CDR3 spans 13 residues. The V gene lost 0 bases and the J gene lost 2 bases, with 5 bases spanning the gap. General study points: TCRB CDR3s were moderately but significantly shorter in Type 1 diabetes patients in all four CD4+ subsets. Still unanswered here is whether HLA type influences TCRB rearrangement.

As regards this clone: Its target is not known. The sample carries other DNA sequences with the same CDR3.

Central memory, naive, regulatory and stem cell-like memory CD4+ cells were sorted by CD45RO/CCR7/CD25/CD127/CD95/CD27. Expressed TCRB transcripts were sequenced, since all the RNA that had been isolated was reverse transcribed. The table came from immunoSEQ multiplex PCR; TCRdb's copy has only in-frame clones and leaves some out. The sample yields 640,000 or so clones, around 15% seen once. The clonotype comes from a young man with type 1 diabetes. The sequenced sample was naive CD4+ T cells from blood. V is TRBV7-9 and J is TRBJ2-7; D gene ambiguous. The CDR3 coding sequence is TGTGCCAGCAGCTTAGCCGGCGCCTACGAGCAGTACTTC. As protein: CASSLAGAYEQYF.